This TCR beta chain was identified during a study of blood T cell repertoires in COVID-19. At the level of the study: From T cells, B-cell-depleted T cells, or PBMCs came the material, which was cDNA or gDNA.

Source study methods: Reference gene primer amplification yielded estimated nucleated cell counts. Some clones are missing from TCRdb's copy, which holds only in-frame ones; the method was immunoSEQ multiplex PCR. The DNA was the basis for D and trimming; V, J and clone size are from that table. The sample consists of about 88,000 clones, 87% of them appearing once. The V end lost 3 bases, the J end lost 6 bases, and 12 bases lay between the germline ends. Germline lookup yields CDR1 SGHVS and CDR2 FQNEAQ. This CDR3 is 13 amino acids long. In its sample, this clone was seen a few times. Sequenced sample: peripheral blood. The rearrangement links TRBV7-8 to TRBJ2-7, with D perhaps matching TRBD2 (5 bases). The receptor was isolated from a male donor with acute or convalescent COVID-19. CDR3 DNA sequence: TGTGCCAGCAGCTTTGGGGAGCCGACCGAGCAGTACTTC. Translated: CASSFGEPTEQYF.